Listed below are T cell receptor beta chains from one sample, sequenced in a study of Graves' ophthalmopathy and Graves' hyperthyroidism. MiXCR was run by TCRdb on the multiplex PCR reads, yielding one entry per CDR3 protein. The sample holds 150,000 or so distinct CDR3 sequences; roughly 36% are singletons and the top ten take approximately 9%. Sequencing input: peripheral blood. The receptor set was obtained from a young man with Graves' ophthalmopathy. Both conserved end residues are trimmed from each CDR3. Some rows have no size entry. The others give once, few or many, or a class for an expanded clone.

clone size | J gene | V gene | CDR3 protein
NA | TRBJ1-2 | TRBV28 | ASSSGGRAYGYT
NA | TRBJ1-5 | TRBV2 | ASSKIWDMWVTRSMNQPQH
NA | TRBJ2-7 | TRBV28 | ASVGGRASEQY
many | TRBJ2-7 | TRBV18 | ASSPTESSYEQY
many | TRBJ2-3 | TRBV7-2 | ASSQWTTDTQY
many | TRBJ2-5 | TRBV12-3/TRBV12-4 | ASSLGGGALQETQY
many | TRBJ2-2 | TRBV29-1 | SVGASNTGELF
many | TRBJ2-7 | TRBV27 | ASRPAGAGEQY
many | TRBJ2-5 | TRBV27 | ASSSTSLKTQY
once | TRBJ1-1 | TRBV6-1 | ASRQGALNTEAF
many | TRBJ2-7 | TRBV7-2 | ASSSRQIAYEQY
NA | TRBJ1-2 | TRBV12-3/TRBV12-4 | ASSRDPRSIGYT
many | TRBJ2-7 | TRBV9 | ASSPDRVAYEQY
many | TRBJ1-6 | TRBV15 | ATSREIGSPLH
NA | TRBJ2-3 | TRBV28 | ASQLGDTQY
NA | TRBJ2-5 | TRBV7-8 | ASSPNAETQY
many | TRBJ1-5 | TRBV7-8 | ASSPLGSNQPQH
NA | TRBJ1-1 | TRBV20-1 | SAFQRNLNTEAF
NA | TRBJ2-1 | TRBV6-2/TRBV6-3 | ATKDGYNEQF
NA | TRBJ1-6 | TRBV6-1 | ASSPPGQPNSPLH
many | TRBJ1-2 | TRBV28 | ASSLDGINYGYT
many | TRBJ1-1 | TRBV12-3/TRBV12-4 | ASSIRRDLNTEAF
many | TRBJ1-1 | TRBV28 | ASSPIPYWGNTEAF
NA | TRBJ2-2 | TRBV29-1 | SVVRNGELF
once | TRBJ1-1 | TRBV12-3/TRBV12-4 | ASSRAGGTEAF
many | TRBJ1-2 | TRBV27 | ASSFRQSYGYT
many | TRBJ2-2 | TRBV29-1 | SVPRDMGTGELF
NA | TRBJ1-1 | TRBV28 | ASSLGEVGGTEAF
NA | TRBJ2-5 | TRBV29-1 | SVGTVQWETQY
NA | TRBJ2-3 | TRBV14 | ASSQVGPTQY
NA | TRBJ1-6 | TRBV5-1 | ASSLSGTESPLH
NA | TRBJ1-5 | TRBV6-2/TRBV6-3 | ASSPPGADQPQH
many | TRBJ2-7 | TRBV7-2 | ASSLMYEQY
many | TRBJ1-1 | TRBV10-3 | AISLDNPPNTEAF
many | TRBJ2-5 | TRBV6-1 | ASSSPGGLETQY
NA | TRBJ1-1 | TRBV7-2 | ASSPRGVKTEAF
NA | TRBJ1-2 | TRBV29-1 | SVVRIDRPANYGYT
many | TRBJ1-1 | TRBV7-8 | ASSRGDSNTEAF
many | TRBJ1-4 | TRBV2 | ASSEEQLTNEKLF
NA | TRBJ1-2 | TRBV7-9 | ASSLYRELPGGYT
many | TRBJ2-2 | TRBV7-3 | ASSLYTTGELF
many | TRBJ1-5 | TRBV6-5 | ASAGQNNQPQH